The sample holds many counts of the clone carrying this T cell receptor beta chain. The antigen is not known. TCRdb re-called the multiplex PCR reads through MiXCR, storing one row per CDR3 protein. The sample includes under 85,000 distinct CDR3 sequences, roughly a fifth seen only once; the top ten take approximately 2.5%. Axillary draining lymph nodes of breast cancer patients supplied the node samples. The record originates from a study of breast tumors, draining lymph nodes, adjacent tissues. The CDR3 extends over 12 amino acids. Germline V gene sequence: CDR1 MDHEN, CDR2 SYDVKM. Between the trimmed V and J ends, which lost 2 bases and 6 bases, there was a span of 8 bases. General study findings and limits: The data were judged consistent with most tumor T cells coming from lymph node and expanding in tumor. That most tumor T cells come from lymph nodes remained unproven. Tumor TCR diversity was below lymph nodes but above nontumor tissue.

The chain links TRBV28 to TRBJ2-7; D is possibly TRBD1 (5 bases). This TCR came from a female donor with breast cancer. Some clones in this sample may be carry-over from other donors' samples. The sequencing input was axillary lymph node tissue. The CDR3 DNA is TGTGCCAGCAGTTTAATGGGGCGCGAGCAGTACTTC. It is translated as CASSLMGREQYF.